The clone carrying this TCR beta chain has a handful of counts. Its antigen is still unknown. This sample is drawn from a study of response to subunit inactivated influenza vaccine. This CDR3 contains 15 residues. The trim removed 0 bases at V and 4 bases at J, leaving 6 bases unmatched. CDR1 and CDR2 (germline): SGHRS, YFSETQ. Via MiXCR, TCRdb re-called the RT-PCR reads, giving one row per CDR3 protein. The sample lists some 300,000 distinct CDR3 sequences, roughly 20% occurring once. The study, taken as a whole, reports: Authors suggested few new T cells are recruited by each seasonal influenza vaccination.

The chain carries TRBV5-1 and TRBJ1-2, with TRBD1 matching 7 bases. The sample in question was PBMCs from blood, obtained 21 months after vaccination. The sequence was obtained from a man between 45 and 75 years old who received an inactivated influenza vaccine. The CDR3 reads CASSLAWDSSYGYTF. CDR3 DNA sequence: TGCGCCAGCAGCTTGGCCTGGGACAGCTCCTATGGCTACACCTTC.